The 20 T cell receptor beta chains given below trace back to one sample, sequenced in a study of yellow fever vaccine responses in identical twins. TCRdb reprocessed the RT-PCR reads via MiXCR and lists one record per CDR3 protein. The sample lists around 7,200 distinct CDR3 sequences, roughly 86% occurring once. The sample was T cells from blood (PBMCs), unsorted or a sorted subset (not recorded which), taken before or after yellow fever vaccination (not recorded which). The receptors were sampled from a woman aged 18 to 35 who received the yellow fever vaccine.

This clonotype showed up just once. This sequence joins TRBV4-2 and TRBJ2-1; the match to TRBD2 covers 10 bases. There are 16 residues in the CDR3. J gave up 7 bases and V 1 base, and 7 bases lay outside the gene matches. CDR1 and CDR2 (germline): LGHNA, YNFKEQ. Here the CDR3 DNA reads TGTGCCAGCAGCCAAGGCCCCCCTAGCGGGGGAAATGAGCAGTTCTTC. Translated, it gives CASSQGPPSGGNEQFF.

The J gene is TRBJ1-2, the V gene TRBV2, with D tentatively TRBD1 (5 bases). The CDR3 has 13 residues. Germline CDR1 SNHLY, CDR2 FYNNEI. With 5 bases removed from V and 5 bases from J, the gap between germline ends came to 12 bases. CDR3 sequence: CASSRGDKYGYTF. Written as DNA, the CDR3 is TGTGCCAGCAGTCGGGGGGATAAGTATGGCTACACCTTC. Using reference TRBV2 and TRBJ1-2 for the parts outside the CDR3, the full variable domain is EPEVTQTPSHQVTQMGQEVILRCVPISNHLYFYWYRQILGQKVEFLVSFYNNEISEKSEIFDDQFSVERPDGSNFTLKIRSTKLEDSAMYFCASSRGDKYGYTFGSGTRLTVV.

The chain joins TRBV6-1 to TRBJ1-2, with 9 nucleotides matching TRBD1. The germline V gene has CDR1 MNHNS and CDR2 SASEGT. V shed 6 bases and J 5 bases; nucleotides not matched to a gene: 7. The CDR3 contains 14 residues. The CDR3 nucleotides are TGTGCCAGCAGCCCAACAGGGGGCGCTTATGGCTACACCTTC. Its protein is CASSPTGGAYGYTF.

This sequence joins TRBV7-2 and TRBJ2-5, with unresolved D. The germline V gene encodes CDR1 SGHTA and CDR2 FQGNSA. The CDR3 extends over 12 amino acids. V was shortened by 3 bases and J by 2 bases, with 4 bases between the two germline ends. This CDR3 reads CASSFWQETQYF. DNA for the CDR3: TGTGCCAGCAGCTTCTGGCAAGAGACCCAGTACTTC.

V usage is TRBV5-1 and J usage is TRBJ2-1; TRBD2 matches 8 bases. Per the germline V gene, CDR1 is SGHRS and CDR2 is YFSETQ. This CDR3 contains 15 residues. With 1 base clipped from V and 5 bases from J, the junction kept 5 bases outside the gene matches. CDR3 sequence reads: CASSLSGSSHNEQFF. In nucleotides, the CDR3 is TGCGCCAGCAGCTTGAGCGGGAGTTCCCACAATGAGCAGTTCTTC.

A single count supports this clonotype. V and J are TRBV4-2 and TRBJ1-1; D unclear. The V end lost 3 bases, the J end lost 2 bases, and 7 bases lay between the germline ends. CDR1 is LGHNA and CDR2 is YNFKEQ in the germline V gene. This CDR3 contains 13 residues. The CDR3: CASSQDLNTEAFF. CDR3 DNA: TGTGCCAGCAGCCAGGACCTAAACACTGAAGCTTTCTTT.

This clonotype was seen a few times. The gene calls are TRBV29-1 and TRBJ2-7, with D unclear. The CDR3 covers 9 residues. The V gene lost 4 bases and the J gene lost 12 bases, with 10 bases spanning the gap. The germline CDR1 and CDR2 sequences are SQVTM and ANQGSEA. The DNA of the CDR3 is TGCAGCGTTGTTATCTGTTCGTACTTC. This codes for CSVVICSYF.

This clonotype has only a few counts. This chain joins TRBV29-1 and TRBJ2-1; no definite D call. Germline CDR1 and CDR2: SQVTM and ANQGSEA. This CDR3 has 12 amino acids. Trimming shortened V by 5 bases and J by 5 bases, and 10 bases separated the two germline ends. The CDR3 region has the DNA TGCAGCGTTCAATGGACCAACAATGAGCAGTTCTTC. Encoded protein: CSVQWTNNEQFF.

This chain connects TRBV18 to TRBJ1-1; D gene unclear. V was clipped by 6 bases and J by 0 bases, with 14 bases between them. Germline CDR1 and CDR2: KGHSH and LQKENI. The CDR3 runs 15 residues. The CDR3 loop reads CASSLVSPMNTEAFF. The CDR3, as DNA: TGTGCCAGCTCGCTCGTATCGCCCATGAACACTGAAGCTTTCTTT.

The chain links TRBV14 to TRBJ2-1; 8 bases are shared with TRBD2. V lost 0 bases and J lost 10; bases outside the gene matches: 5. Germline V gene data show CDR1 as SGHDN and CDR2 as FVKESK. CDR3 length equals 14 residues. The CDR3 here is CASSQDITSGEQFF. The CDR3 coding sequence is TGTGCCAGCAGCCAAGATATCACTAGCGGCGAGCAGTTCTTC. Full variable domain (remainder filled in from reference TRBV14 and TRBJ2-1): EAGVTQFPSHSVIEKGQTVTLRCDPISGHDNLYWYRRVMGKEIKFLLHFVKESKQDESGMPNNRFLAERTGGTYSTLKVQPAELEDSGVYFCASSQDITSGEQFFGPGTRLTVL.

The V call is TRBV29-1, the J call TRBJ2-7; perhaps TRBD2 as D (5 bases). Trimming pared 6 bases from V and 7 bases from J, leaving 16 bases between. Germline-derived CDR1 and CDR2 are SQVTM and ANQGSEA. The CDR3 is made up of 12 amino acids. The CDR3 here is CSVLSGSLEQYF. Here the CDR3 DNA reads TGCAGCGTCTTAAGCGGATCCCTTGAGCAGTACTTC.

Comment on this clonotype: The germline gene is not matched at one end of the junction; a read error may be the cause. This chain links TRBV2 with TRBJ1-5; 12 nucleotides line up with TRBD1. The CDR3 is 13 residues long. Germline CDR1 SNHLY, CDR2 FYNNEI. CDR3 nucleotide sequence: TGTGCCAGCAGTGACCTTTGGGACAGGGGGCCTATTTTT. This encodes CASSDLWDRGPIF.

CDR3 in DNA: TGTGCCAGCAGTGCCATGCGGGGCGCCTACACCTTC. This gives the protein CASSAMRGAYTF. The chain combines TRBV6-1 with TRBJ1-2; a possible D gene is TRBD1 (5 bases). The CDR3 has 12 residues. Germline CDR1 reads MNHNS; CDR2 reads SASEGT. Between the trimmed V and J ends, which lost 4 bases and 10 bases, there was a span of 13 bases.

The chain employs TRBV11-1 and TRBJ1-1; no firm D call. V lost 0 bases, J lost 4 bases, and 9 bases lay in between. The CDR3 spans 14 residues. Germline values: CDR1 SGHAT, CDR2 FQDESV (reference sequence). The CDR3 protein is CASSLAVAGTEAFF. DNA for the CDR3: TGTGCCAGCAGCTTAGCAGTCGCGGGCACTGAAGCTTTCTTT.

The rearrangement uses TRBV13 and TRBJ2-4, with 9 bases fitting TRBD1. This CDR3 is built from 17 residues. Trimming at V came to 7 bases and at J to 6 bases, leaving 16 bases not matched to a gene. Germline V gives CDR1 PRHDT, CDR2 FYEKMQ (reference sequence). The CDR3 sequence: CASTLGSTQGALNIQYF. CDR3 bases: TGTGCCAGCACCCTAGGTAGCACACAGGGGGCTTTAAACATTCAGTACTTC.

The J gene is TRBJ2-1, the V gene TRBV5-1; possible D gene TRBD1, 6 bases. The V end was cut by 4 bases, the J end by 5 bases, with 19 bases between. The germline V gene encodes CDR1 SGHRS and CDR2 YFSETQ. CDR3 length: 16 amino acids. The DNA of the CDR3 is TGCGCCAGCAGCCCCATCACAGGGACACGGCACAATGAGCAGTTCTTC. It encodes CASSPITGTRHNEQFF.

The chain employs TRBV7-3 and TRBJ1-6; 8 bases match TRBD1. With V trimmed by 5 bases and J by 9 bases, 3 bases remained unmatched. The CDR3 loop spans 13 amino acids. Germline V CDR1 and CDR2: SGHTA, FQGTGA. In DNA form, the CDR3 reads TGTGCCAGCAGCCTGGACAGGGTTTCACCCCTCCACTTT. Translated, it gives CASSLDRVSPLHF.

The rearrangement joins TRBV23-1 to TRBJ2-5, with D unclear. TRBV23-1 is designated an ORF whose function remains uncertain. The CDR3 sequence is 13 residues long. V lost 2 bases, J lost 5 bases, and 9 bases lay in between. The CDR3 DNA is TGCGCCAGCAGTCAAGCAGGCCAGGAGACCCAGTACTTC. Translation gives CASSQAGQETQYF.

The chain has TRBV20-1 and TRBJ1-2; D ambiguous. CDR1 is DFQATT, CDR2 SNEGSKA, per germline (reference sequence). The V gene lost 5 bases and the J gene lost 3 bases, with 16 bases spanning the gap. The CDR3 extends over 14 amino acids. CDR3 bases: TGCAGTGCTCCATTCTCCAGGCGCGACTATGGCTACACCTTC. This gives the protein CSAPFSRRDYGYTF.

The genes are TRBV4-1 and TRBJ2-5; 9 bases map to TRBD2. This CDR3 has 17 amino acids. With 4 bases clipped from V and 3 bases from J, the junction kept 12 bases outside the gene matches. The germline V gene has CDR1 MGHRA and CDR2 YSYEKL. The CDR3 DNA reads as TGCGCCAGCAGCCGACTTTCGAGCGGGGGGAATAAAGAGACCCAGTACTTC. It encodes CASSRLSSGGNKETQYF.